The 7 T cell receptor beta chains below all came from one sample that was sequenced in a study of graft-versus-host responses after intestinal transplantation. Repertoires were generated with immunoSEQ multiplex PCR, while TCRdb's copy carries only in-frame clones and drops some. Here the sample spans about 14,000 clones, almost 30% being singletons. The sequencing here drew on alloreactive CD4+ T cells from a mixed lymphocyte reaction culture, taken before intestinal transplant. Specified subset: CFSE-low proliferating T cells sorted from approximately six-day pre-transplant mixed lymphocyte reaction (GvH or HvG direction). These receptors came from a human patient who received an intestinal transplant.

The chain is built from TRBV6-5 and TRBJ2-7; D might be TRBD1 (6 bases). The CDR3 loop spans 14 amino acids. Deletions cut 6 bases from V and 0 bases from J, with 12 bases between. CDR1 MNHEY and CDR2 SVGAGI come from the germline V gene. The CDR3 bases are TGTGCCAGCAGCCTCCGGGACAACTCCTACGAGCAGTACTTC. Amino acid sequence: CASSLRDNSYEQYF.

The CDR3: CASSSGYGYTF. The CDR3 DNA follows: TGTGCCAGCAGTTCTGGATATGGCTACACCTTC. V and J are TRBV28 and TRBJ1-2; D remains ambiguous. CDR3 length: 11 residues. V lost 4 bases to trimming and J lost 5 bases, with 5 bases between them. Germline lookup yields CDR1 MDHEN and CDR2 SYDVKM.

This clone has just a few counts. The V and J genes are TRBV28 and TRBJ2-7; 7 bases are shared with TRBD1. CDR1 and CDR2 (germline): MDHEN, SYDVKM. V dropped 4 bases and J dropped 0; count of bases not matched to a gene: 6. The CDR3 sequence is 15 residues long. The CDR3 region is CASSYPPGGSYEQYF. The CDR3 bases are TGTGCCAGCAGTTACCCTCCAGGGGGCTCCTACGAGCAGTACTTC.

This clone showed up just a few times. The DNA of the CDR3 is TGTGCCAGCAGCTTAGCTGGTATCGGTCTTGTAAACACCGGGGAGCTGTTTTTT. It encodes CASSLAGIGLVNTGELFF. The V gene is TRBV11-1, the J gene TRBJ2-2; D is unresolved. This CDR3 spans 18 amino acids. Germline CDR1 SGHAT, CDR2 FQDESV (reference sequence). The V end lost 0 bases, the J end lost 2 bases, and 16 bases lay between the germline ends. Complete variable domain (other parts from reference TRBV11-1 and TRBJ2-2): EAEVAQSPRYKITEKSQAVAFWCDPISGHATLYWYRQILGQGPELLVQFQDESVVDDSQLPKDRFSAERLKGVDSTLKIQPAELGDSAMYLCASSLAGIGLVNTGELFFGEGSRLTVL.

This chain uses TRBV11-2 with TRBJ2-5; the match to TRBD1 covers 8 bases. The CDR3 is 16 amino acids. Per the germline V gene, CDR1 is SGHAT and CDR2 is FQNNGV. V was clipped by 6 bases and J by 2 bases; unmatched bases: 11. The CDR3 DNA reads TGTGCCAGCAGATCCGGCACCACAGGGGGGCAAGAGACCCAGTACTTC. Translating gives CASRSGTTGGQETQYF.

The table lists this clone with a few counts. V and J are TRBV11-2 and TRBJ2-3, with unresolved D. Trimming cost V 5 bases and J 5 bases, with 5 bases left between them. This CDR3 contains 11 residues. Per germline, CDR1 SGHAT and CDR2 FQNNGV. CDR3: CASSPLDTQYF. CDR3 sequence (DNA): TGTGCCAGCAGCCCTTTAGATACGCAGTATTTT.

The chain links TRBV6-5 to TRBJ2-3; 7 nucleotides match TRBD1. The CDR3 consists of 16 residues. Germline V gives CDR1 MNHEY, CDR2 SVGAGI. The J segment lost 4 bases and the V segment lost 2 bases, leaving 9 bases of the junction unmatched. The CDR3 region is CASSYTGVTTADTQYF. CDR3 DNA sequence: TGTGCCAGCAGTTACACAGGGGTCACGACCGCAGATACGCAGTATTTT.